Following are 24 T cell receptor beta chains from one sample sequenced in a study of persistence of HIV-infected CD4 T cells. The libraries were made with immunoSEQ version 4 in survey mode. Measured with immunoSEQ multiplex PCR; TCRdb has only the in-frame clones, and not every one. The sample shows about 41,000 clones, around 82% of them seen only once. No antigen has been identified for these receptors. The stimulus was an HIV-1 Gag 15-mer peptide pool, about 1 ug/peptide/mL. Memory cells lacking CD40L and CD69 with high CD45RO were sorted. Sample: CD4+ T cells sorted from PBMCs after approximately 19-hour stimulation, taken from a patient who received antiretroviral therapy. The receptors here all came from an adult man with HIV who was CMV-seropositive.

V usage is TRBV2 and J usage is TRBJ1-5, with D maybe TRBD1 (5 bases). V was clipped by 7 bases and J by 0 bases, with 13 bases between them. This CDR3 is built from 15 residues. The germline CDR1 and CDR2 sequences are SNHLY and FYNNEI. The CDR3 DNA reads as TGTGCCAGCAACACCAGGGAGTATAGCAATCAGCCCCAGCATTTT. Residues: CASNTREYSNQPQHF.

By share of the sample, this clone is medium-sized. The chain combines TRBV7-9 with TRBJ1-2, with D possibly being TRBD1 (6 bases). Germline CDR1 reads SEHNR; CDR2 reads FQNEAQ (reference sequence). The CDR3 consists of 13 residues. V gave up 3 bases and J gave up 8 bases, with 13 bases separating them. The DNA for the CDR3 is TGTGCCAGCAGCTTGTACACAGGGTACGGCTACACCTTC. Translating it yields CASSLYTGYGYTF.

Only a few counts were recorded for this clone. This chain joins TRBV6-5 and TRBJ2-7, with no clear D. The CDR3 has 11 amino acids. Per the germline V gene, CDR1 is MNHEY and CDR2 is SVGAGI. V lost 8 bases to trimming and J lost 5 bases, with 10 bases between them. The CDR3 spells CASSQGHEQYF. CDR3 nucleotide sequence: TGTGCCAGCTCTCAAGGACACGAGCAGTACTTC.

This clone came up once. The gene calls are TRBV4-1 and TRBJ2-7; 7 nucleotides align to TRBD2. Per the germline V gene, CDR1 is MGHRA and CDR2 is YSYEKL. The CDR3 contains 13 residues. V gave up 4 bases and J gave up 3 bases; unmatched junction bases: 3. CDR3 loop: CASSLGGDYEQYF. In DNA, the CDR3 is TGCGCCAGCAGCCTGGGGGGGGACTACGAGCAGTACTTC.

V is TRBV6-2 or TRBV6-3 and J is TRBJ2-7; 7 bases match TRBD1. The length of the CDR3 is 15 residues. CDR1 and CDR2 (germline): MNHEY, SVGEGT. The trim removed 1 base at V and 5 bases at J, leaving 8 bases unmatched. The CDR3 region is CASSYFGRGSDEQYF. As DNA, the CDR3 is TGTGCCAGCAGTTACTTCGGCAGGGGGTCCGACGAGCAGTACTTC.

The V and J genes are TRBV6-5 and TRBJ1-5, with unresolved D. CDR3 length: 15 amino acids. Germline CDR1 MNHEY, CDR2 SVGAGI. V was trimmed by 6 bases and J by 3 bases, leaving 15 bases between them. The DNA of the CDR3 is TGTGCCAGCAGCTGGTGGAGGGAGGCCAATCAGCCCCAGCATTTT. Translated: CASSWWREANQPQHF.

The J gene is TRBJ1-3, the V gene TRBV7-9, with a possible D match to TRBD1 (6 bases). This CDR3 has 15 amino acids. Trimming removed 1 base from V and 3 bases from J, with 10 bases in between. Germline CDR1 and CDR2: SEHNR and FQNEAQ (reference sequence). CDR3 sequence reads: CASSLGQAFGNTIYF. CDR3 sequence (DNA): TGTGCCAGCAGCTTAGGACAGGCGTTTGGAAACACCATATATTTT.

This clone was seen more than once but under ten times. This chain joins TRBV19 and TRBJ1-1; TRBD1 matches at 9 bases. Germline trimming cut 4 bases from V and 6 bases from J; bases unmatched to any gene: 9. Germline CDR1 and CDR2: LNHDA and SQIVND (reference sequence). The CDR3 spans 15 residues. The CDR3, as DNA: TGTGCCAGTAGTACGGGACAGGGTCTGGTGGCTGAAGCTTTCTTT. It is translated as CASSTGQGLVAEAFF.

The chain combines TRBV24-1 with TRBJ2-1; D call uncertain. This CDR3 region has 16 residues. Between the trimmed V and J ends, which lost 1 base and 0 bases, there was a span of 9 bases. Germline CDR1 KGHDR, CDR2 SFDVKD. The CDR3 protein is CATSDFRLDSYNEQFF. CDR3 coding DNA: TGTGCCACCAGTGATTTCCGGCTTGACTCCTACAATGAGCAGTTCTTC.

This clone was seen more than once but under ten times. The rearrangement joins TRBV14 to TRBJ1-6; D call uncertain. CDR1 SGHDN and CDR2 FVKESK come from the germline V gene. The CDR3 has 14 amino acids. V lost 1 base and J lost 11, with 12 bases in between. The CDR3 protein is CASSQGRGLAPLHF. The CDR3 DNA follows: TGTGCCAGCAGCCAAGGGCGAGGGTTGGCACCCCTCCACTTT. Based on the CDR3 plus reference TRBV14 and TRBJ1-6, the full variable domain is EAGVTQFPSHSVIEKGQTVTLRCDPISGHDNLYWYRRVMGKEIKFLLHFVKESKQDESGMPNNRFLAERTGGTYSTLKVQPAELEDSGVYFCASSQGRGLAPLHFGNGTRLTVT.

This chain connects TRBV10-3 to TRBJ2-7; the D is unclear. CDR3 length: 15 amino acids. Germline CDR1 is ENHRY and CDR2 is SYGVKD. V dropped 0 bases and J dropped 7 bases, with 16 bases sitting between them. DNA of the CDR3: TGTGCCATCAGTGAGTCGAGGTCCATGGCCCGGGAGCAGTACTTC. It codes for CAISESRSMAREQYF.

This clone was seen a single time. The rearrangement links TRBV19 to TRBJ1-2; D not resolved. The CDR3 has 12 amino acids. Trimming shortened V by 5 bases and J by 7 bases, and 11 bases separated the two germline ends. Germline CDR1 reads LNHDA; CDR2 reads SQIVND (reference sequence). CDR3 bases: TGTGCCAGTAGTCTCCGATATATTGGCTACACCTTC. Translating gives CASSLRYIGYTF. Variable domain in full (rest from reference TRBV19 and TRBJ1-2): DGGITQSPKYLFRKEGQNVTLSCEQNLNHDAMYWYRQDPGQGLRLIYYSQIVNDFQKGDIAEGYSVSREKKESFPLTVTSAQKNPTAFYLCASSLRYIGYTFGSGTRLTVV.

The gene calls are TRBV2 and TRBJ2-7; unclear D gene. The germline V and J ends were trimmed by 6 bases and 0 bases, with 6 bases remaining between them. This CDR3 has 12 residues. Looked up from germline, CDR1 is SNHLY and CDR2 is FYNNEI. The CDR3 nucleotides are TGTGCCAGCAGGGTTTTCTCCTACGAGCAGTACTTC. Protein: CASRVFSYEQYF.

The J gene is TRBJ1-1, the V gene TRBV19; D not resolved. CDR3 length equals 16 residues. Germline CDR1 and CDR2: LNHDA and SQIVND (reference sequence). V lost 1 base and J 7 bases, leaving 19 bases between the germline ends. The CDR3 sequence: CASSIALRREVGEAFF. DNA of the CDR3: TGTGCCAGTAGTATAGCCCTACGGAGGGAGGTGGGTGAAGCTTTCTTT.

The chain links TRBV18 to TRBJ2-7; no definite D call. The germline V gene has CDR1 KGHSH and CDR2 LQKENI. V was pared by 3 bases and J by 0 bases, with 9 bases between. This CDR3 comprises 14 residues. Here the CDR3 DNA reads TGTGCCAGCTCACCGGATCGGGTCTCCTACGAGCAGTACTTC. Translating gives CASSPDRVSYEQYF.

This clone showed up just a few times. The chain employs TRBV19 and TRBJ1-1; possibly TRBD1 for D (6 bases). Between the trimmed V and J ends, which lost 5 bases and 1 base, there was a span of 14 bases. The germline CDR1 and CDR2 sequences are LNHDA and SQIVND (reference sequence). The CDR3 is 15 residues long. CDR3 sequence reads: CASSALTGWNTEAFF. The CDR3 DNA reads TGTGCCAGTAGTGCACTGACAGGTTGGAACACTGAAGCTTTCTTT.

Only a few counts were recorded for this clone. V usage is TRBV19 and J usage is TRBJ1-3; TRBD1 agrees at 7 bases. Germline lookup yields CDR1 LNHDA and CDR2 SQIVND (reference sequence). This CDR3 is built from 15 residues. The V and J ends lost 7 bases and 4 bases, in that order; junction bases with no gene match: 10. CDR3 in amino acids: CASNADRSSGNTIYF. CDR3 nucleotides: TGTGCCAGTAATGCGGACAGGTCATCAGGAAACACCATATATTTT.

The V call is TRBV9, the J call TRBJ2-3; the D is unclear. Per the germline V gene, CDR1 is SGDLS and CDR2 is YYNGEE. The CDR3 runs to 16 residues. V was shortened by 0 bases and J by 0 bases, with 11 bases between the two germline ends. CDR3 coding DNA: TGTGCCAGCAGCGTAGGTGCAGCAACCAGCACAGATACGCAGTATTTT. Its protein product is CASSVGAATSTDTQYF.

The chain uses TRBV5-1 and TRBJ1-2; possible D gene TRBD1, 6 bases. The CDR3 length is 14 residues. Trimming removed 0 bases from V and 4 bases from J, with 10 bases in between. In germline, CDR1 is SGHRS, CDR2 YFSETQ. Here the CDR3 reads CASSLETGIYGYTF. CDR3 bases: TGCGCCAGCAGCTTGGAGACAGGAATCTATGGCTACACCTTC.

In its sample, this clone was seen once. The chain joins TRBV4-2 to TRBJ2-5, with no clear D. The germline gives CDR1 LGHNA, CDR2 YNFKEQ. With 2 bases removed from V and 2 bases from J, the gap between germline ends came to 6 bases. The CDR3 loop spans 13 amino acids. This CDR3 is CASSQYRQETQYF. CDR3 nucleotides: TGTGCCAGCAGCCAATACAGACAAGAGACCCAGTACTTC.

The chain employs TRBV15 and TRBJ1-1; D unresolved. CDR3 length: 14 amino acids. V was cut by 4 bases and J by 0 bases, with 9 bases left in between. Germline CDR1 is LNHNV and CDR2 is YYDKDF (reference sequence). In DNA form, the CDR3 reads TGTGCCACCAGCACCCGGACGGTGAACACTGAAGCTTTCTTT. Translation: CATSTRTVNTEAFF.

V gene TRBV18 combines with J gene TRBJ2-7, with D possibly matching TRBD1 (6 bases). Germline-derived CDR1 and CDR2 are KGHSH and LQKENI. V gave up 3 bases and J gave up 2 bases, with 11 bases separating them. There are 14 residues in the CDR3. The CDR3 loop reads CASSPTGSPYEQYF. The CDR3 nucleotides are TGTGCCAGCTCACCCACAGGGAGCCCCTACGAGCAGTACTTC.

This chain joins TRBV30 and TRBJ1-5; 8 positions agree with TRBD1. The CDR3 extends over 14 amino acids. J lost 6 bases, V lost 8 bases, and 12 bases had no gene match. CDR1 is GTSNPN and CDR2 is SVGIG in the germline V gene (reference sequence). The CDR3 protein is CAADQGQGLQPQHF. The CDR3 nucleotides are TGTGCCGCGGATCAAGGACAGGGTCTTCAGCCCCAGCATTTT.

This clone has a handful of counts. The J gene is TRBJ1-2, the V gene TRBV7-9; D is possibly TRBD1 (5 bases). Per the germline V gene, CDR1 is SEHNR and CDR2 is FQNEAQ (reference sequence). The CDR3 contains 12 residues. V was clipped by 7 bases and J by 8 bases, with 14 bases between them. The CDR3 region is CASTSGRSGYTF. DNA of the CDR3: TGTGCCAGCACCTCGGGGCGGTCGGGCTACACCTTC.